This is a list of T cell receptor beta chains from one sample in a study of brain T cells in children with intractable seizures. Assay: immunoSEQ multiplex PCR; the TCRdb copy retains only in-frame clones and omits some. The profile shows over 20,000 clones, 94% of them singletons. The sample was peripheral blood, taken at surgery. These TCRs come from a boy between 5 and 17 years old with focal cortical dysplasia and intractable seizures. Each CDR3 is given with its conserved first and last residue. D genes are given only for firm matches. A clone size is listed for some rows: how often the clone was seen (once, few, many), or a class if it is expanded.

cdr3_length	clone_size	d_call	v_call	j_call	cdr3_aa	cdr3_nt
13	-	-	TRBV13	TRBJ1-2	CASSRRDLYGYTF	TGTGCCAGCAGCCGCCGGGACCTCTATGGCTACACCTTC
14	-	-	TRBV5-1	TRBJ2-6	CASSLRTGANVLTF	TGCGCCAGCAGCTTGAGAACTGGGGCCAACGTCCTGACTTTC
15	-	TRBD1	TRBV19	TRBJ1-2	CASSIGSGTVFGYTF	TGTGCCAGTAGTATTGGTTCCGGGACAGTCTTTGGCTACACCTTC
14	-	TRBD1	TRBV6-4	TRBJ2-1	CASSDGTGYNEQFF	TGTGCCAGCAGTGACGGGACAGGGTACAATGAGCAGTTCTTC
15	-	-	TRBV30	TRBJ2-2	CAWSAGHLNTGELFF	TGTGCCTGGAGTGCGGGACACCTGAACACCGGGGAGCTGTTTTTT
18	-	-	TRBV13	TRBJ2-3	CASSGEVQGWRRTDTQYF	TGTGCCAGCAGCGGAGAGGTCCAGGGATGGCGACGCACAGATACGCAGTATTTT
16	few	TRBD2	TRBV3-1/TRBV3-2	TRBJ2-1	CASSQDWGEGYNEQFF	TGTGCCAGCAGCCAAGATTGGGGGGAGGGCTACAATGAGCAGTTCTTC
13	-	-	TRBV2	TRBJ1-2	CASSSPPYLGYTF	TGTGCCAGCAGCTCGCCGCCTTACCTTGGCTACACCTTC
15	once	TRBD1	TRBV4-2	TRBJ1-2	CASSQAGTGIYGYTF	TGTGCCAGCAGCCAAGCCGGGACAGGGATTTATGGCTACACCTTC
16	-	-	TRBV10-3	TRBJ2-1	CAISRIPTGLYNEQFF	TGTGCCATCAGTAGAATCCCTACCGGGCTCTACAATGAGCAGTTCTTC
16	-	TRBD2	TRBV2	TRBJ2-1	CASSERASGFKNEQFF	TGTGCCAGCAGTGAGCGAGCTAGCGGGTTTAAGAATGAGCAGTTCTTC
15	-	-	TRBV6-4	TRBJ2-7	CASSEGQGSSYEQYF	TGTGCCAGCAGTGAAGGTCAAGGGAGCTCCTACGAGCAGTACTTC
17	-	-	TRBV7-9	TRBJ2-5	CASSFDGDQVPQETQYF	TGTGCCAGCAGCTTCGATGGCGACCAGGTCCCCCAAGAGACCCAGTACTTC
17	-	-	TRBV15	TRBJ2-5	CATSRKRSGEGGETQYF	TGTGCCACCAGCAGAAAGAGGTCGGGAGAAGGGGGAGAGACCCAGTACTTC